This paragraph reports one T cell receptor beta chain. This entry belongs to a study of somatic mutations in cytotoxic T cells in rheumatoid arthritis. This CDR3 is 15 amino acids long. The V gene's germline CDR1 is SGDLS and CDR2 YYNGEE. V lost 0 bases and J 2 bases, leaving 12 bases between the germline ends. Women made up 50% to 55% of the healthy controls, who were blood donors with a median age of approximately 54 years (range roughly 20-75). TCRdb's table, derived via immunoSEQ multiplex PCR, lists solely in-frame clones and lacks some. The sample has about 10,000 clones; around 80% are singletons.

This receptor was taken from a woman aged 50 to 60 in good health. The V call is TRBV9, the J call TRBJ2-7, with D possibly matching TRBD2 (6 bases). Material for sequencing was CD8+ T cells sorted from blood. CDR3 DNA: TGTGCCAGCAGCGTAGAGGCTAGCGCCGCCTACGAGCAGTACTTC. It codes for CASSVEASAAYEQYF. The full variable domain, rest sourced from reference TRBV9 and TRBJ2-7, is DSGVTQTPKHLITATGQRVTLRCSPRSGDLSVYWYQQSLDQGLQFLIQYYNGEERAKGNILERFSAQQFPDLHSELNLSSLELGDSALYFCASSVEASAAYEQYFGPGTRLTVT.